This T cell receptor beta chain was retrieved from a study of shared clonotypes between healthy human individuals. Study overall: A donor's plate count was three for CD4 naive and three for CD4 memory; CD8 naive had two and CD8 memory one.

In the naive CD8 group, cells lacked CD45RO and were positively selected for CCR7, so terminally differentiated effector memory CD45RA+ cells were left out. This CDR3 spans 14 amino acids. Germline assignment: CDR1 SGHTA and CDR2 FQGTGA. With 5 bases clipped from V and 3 bases from J, the junction kept 6 bases outside the gene matches. Produced via immunoSEQ multiplex PCR; TCRdb's table is partial and in-frame only. In the table there are a few hundred thousand clones, 95% to 96% of which are singletons. The sequence was obtained from a woman in her 30s in good health. This chain links TRBV7-3 with TRBJ2-7; 8 bases map to TRBD2. The sequenced material came from naive CD8+ T cells sorted from blood. The CDR3 here is CASSPGLGDYEQYF. The CDR3 DNA follows: TGTGCCAGCAGCCCGGGACTAGGAGACTACGAGCAGTACTTC.